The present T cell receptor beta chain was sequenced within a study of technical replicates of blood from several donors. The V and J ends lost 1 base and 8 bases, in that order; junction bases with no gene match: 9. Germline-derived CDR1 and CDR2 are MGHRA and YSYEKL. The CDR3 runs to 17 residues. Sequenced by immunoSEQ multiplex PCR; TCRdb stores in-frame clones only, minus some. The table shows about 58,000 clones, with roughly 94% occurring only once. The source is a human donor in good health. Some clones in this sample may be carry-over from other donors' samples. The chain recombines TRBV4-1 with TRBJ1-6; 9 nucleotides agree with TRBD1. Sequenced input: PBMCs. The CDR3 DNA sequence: TGCGCCAGCAGCCAAGGGAGAGTGCGGGACAGGGATTCACCCCTCCACTTT. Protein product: CASSQGRVRDRDSPLHF.